These T cell receptor beta chains were read from a single sample in a study of blood T cell repertoires in COVID-19. Assay: immunoSEQ multiplex PCR; the TCRdb copy retains only in-frame clones and omits some. The data hold some 140,000 clones, with just under 85% observed a single time. Material for sequencing was PBMCs or T cells enriched from blood (not recorded which). Receptor source: a man over 45 who had recovered from COVID-19. The CDR3 runs from the conserved cysteine through the conserved F or W. The D gene is left open where the match is weak. Where a row states a size, it is once, few, many or the class of an expanded clone; other rows omit it.

j_call clone_size d_call v_call cdr3_aa cdr3_nt
TRBJ1-5 - TRBD1 TRBV7-2 CASSYRGGGDQPQHF TGTGCCAGCAGCTACAGGGGAGGTGGGGATCAGCCCCAGCATTTT
TRBJ1-4 few - TRBV6-5 CASRTGATNEKLFF TGTGCCAGCAGGACGGGGGCAACTAATGAAAAACTGTTTTTT
TRBJ1-5 - - TRBV6-5 CASSYSKTANQPQHF TGTGCCAGCAGTTACTCGAAGACAGCTAATCAGCCCCAGCATTTT
TRBJ1-5 - TRBD1 TRBV6-6 CASSPDRGSNSNQPQHF TGTGCCAGCAGTCCTGACAGGGGGTCTAATAGCAATCAGCCCCAGCATTTT
TRBJ1-5 - - TRBV2 CASSAMGLASLNQPQHF TGTGCCAGCAGTGCTATGGGCCTCGCCTCCCTTAATCAGCCCCAGCATTTT
TRBJ1-1 - - TRBV10-3 CAISEGPPGTEAFF TGTGCCATCAGTGAGGGACCCCCGGGGACTGAAGCTTTCTTT
TRBJ2-2 once - TRBV7-9 CASSLSRGWITGELFF TGTGCCAGCAGCTTATCCCGGGGGTGGATCACCGGGGAGCTGTTTTTT
TRBJ1-1 - TRBD1 TRBV7-9 CASSLAGTGNTEAFF TGTGCCAGCAGCTTAGCGGGGACAGGAAACACTGAAGCTTTCTTT
TRBJ1-6 once - TRBV9 CASSEADSLYNSPLHF TGTGCCAGCAGCGAGGCGGACAGCCTCTATAATTCACCCCTCCACTTT
TRBJ2-7 - TRBD2 TRBV10-1 CASSAGSSGGSYEQYF TGCGCCAGCAGTGCCGGTTCTAGCGGGGGTTCCTACGAGCAGTACTTC
TRBJ1-2 - - TRBV9 CASSVANVGGIYGYTF TGTGCCAGCAGCGTAGCTAACGTTGGGGGGATCTATGGCTACACCTTC